The 14 T cell receptor beta chains given below trace back to one sample, sequenced in a study of blood T cells in healthy people across ages. A sample-barcoded 5' primer and a J-beta primer mix were used in a second PCR of roughly 6 to 11 cycles. Each CDR3 protein is one row after TCRdb ran MiXCR on the 5' RACE reads. The sample holds 750,000 to 1,000,000 distinct CDR3 sequences; 25% to 35% are singletons and the top ten take roughly 10%. The sample also formed part of further work on T cells of mothers and their children.

The sequencing input was blood. All receptors come from a woman aged 40 to 55 in good health.

This clonotype was detected a few times. J is TRBJ2-7 and V is TRBV4-1, with 9 bases matching TRBD1. The CDR3 length is 17 residues. Trimming took 1 base from V and 6 from J; bases not matched to a gene: 13. Germline V lookup: CDR1 MGHRA, CDR2 YSYEKL. The CDR3 reads CASSQGPGQGSWGEQYF. Written as DNA, the CDR3 is TGCGCCAGCAGCCAAGGCCCAGGACAGGGGTCGTGGGGCGAGCAGTACTTC.

This clonotype was detected many times. This chain connects TRBV29-1 to TRBJ2-1, with unresolved D. The germline V gene has CDR1 SQVTM and CDR2 ANQGSEA. This CDR3 has 14 amino acids. The V gene lost 5 bases and the J gene lost 0 bases, with 11 bases spanning the gap. This CDR3 reads CSVQRALSYNEQFF. CDR3 nucleotide sequence: TGCAGCGTTCAACGGGCCCTCTCCTACAATGAGCAGTTCTTC.

This clonotype was recorded many times. The V gene is TRBV7-2, the J gene TRBJ2-3; TRBD1 is a possible D gene (5 bases). Germline V gene data show CDR1 as SGHTA and CDR2 as FQGNSA. The CDR3 covers 14 residues. The V and J ends lost 5 bases and 4 bases respectively, with 13 bases between them. CDR3 sequence (DNA): TGTGCCAGCAGCCCCCGCGCAGGGTCAGATACGCAGTATTTT. Protein sequence: CASSPRAGSDTQYF.

This clonotype was seen ten or more times. CDR3 loop: CSVEDRTALGYTF. In nucleotides, the CDR3 is TGCAGCGTTGAAGATCGAACAGCGTTAGGCTACACCTTC. The rearrangement uses TRBV29-1 and TRBJ1-2; D is uncertain. The CDR3 loop spans 13 amino acids. Germline CDR1 reads SQVTM; CDR2 reads ANQGSEA. The V gene lost 0 bases and the J gene lost 8 bases, with 13 bases spanning the gap.

In the case of this clonotype: With a much larger clone just one base away, this may be a read error. The V and J genes are TRBV7-9 and TRBJ2-1, with 8 positions matching TRBD1. CDR3 size: 18 residues. Germline values: CDR1 SEHNR, CDR2 FQNEAQ (reference sequence). The CDR3 region is CASSAGGYSRASYNERFF. As DNA, the CDR3 is TGTGCCAGCAGCGCAGGGGGCTACTCCAGGGCCTCCTACAATGAGCGGTTCTTC.

This sequence joins TRBV6-2 or TRBV6-3 and TRBJ2-3; TRBD2 matches 7 bases. The junction had 13 bases not matched to a gene; V was cut back by 6 bases and J by 1 base. The CDR3 runs to 17 residues. The germline CDR1 and CDR2 sequences are MNHEY and SVGEGT. The DNA of the CDR3 is TGTGCCAGCAGCACCCGGGGGGACTCACCTCGCACAGATACGCAGTATTTT. Its translation is CASSTRGDSPRTDTQYF.

Points on this clonotype: One end of the junction is discordant with germline, which a read error may explain. The genes are TRBV7-8 and TRBJ1-1, with 8 bases fitting TRBD1. Looked up from germline, CDR1 is SGHVS and CDR2 is FQNEAQ. This CDR3 region has 15 residues. CDR3 DNA: TGTGTCAGCAGCTTAGTAACTGCAGGGGGCGTTGAAGCTTTCTTT. This gives the protein CVSSLVTAGGVEAFF.

This clonotype was counted only a few times. The V and J genes are TRBV5-1 and TRBJ2-5; the D gene is possibly TRBD1 (6 bases). There are 16 residues in the CDR3. Trimming removed 2 bases at V and 4 bases at J, with 18 bases between. Germline lookup yields CDR1 SGHRS and CDR2 YFSETQ. The CDR3 loop reads CASSFLYRESGETQYF. The DNA for the CDR3 is TGCGCCAGCAGCTTCCTATACAGGGAATCGGGAGAGACCCAGTACTTC.

V and J are TRBV7-2 and TRBJ2-7, with D hard to call. Trimming stripped 5 bases from V and 0 bases from J, with 11 bases between. Germline values: CDR1 SGHTA, CDR2 FQGNSA. CDR3 length equals 14 residues. The CDR3 DNA follows: TGTGCCAGCAGCCCGACGACGGACTCCTACGAGCAGTACTTC. Translation: CASSPTTDSYEQYF.

This clonotype was detected a few times. The V gene is TRBV10-3, the J gene TRBJ2-1, with 10 nucleotides matching TRBD1. J lost 8 bases, V lost 3 bases, and 7 bases had no gene match. The CDR3 is made up of 15 amino acids. The germline V gene encodes CDR1 ENHRY and CDR2 SYGVKD. The CDR3 region has the DNA TGTGCCATCAGTGAACGGGACAGGGGAGACTATGAGCAGTTCTTC. Translating it yields CAISERDRGDYEQFF.

This clonotype was counted a single time. V gene TRBV20-1 combines with J gene TRBJ2-1; possibly TRBD2 for D (5 bases). Germline values: CDR1 DFQATT, CDR2 SNEGSKA (reference sequence). The CDR3 contains 13 residues. V shed 2 bases and J shed 4 bases, with 9 bases lying between them. The CDR3 nucleotides read TGCAGTGCTAGATTGGAGCGGTACAATGAGCAGTTCTTC. Protein sequence: CSARLERYNEQFF.

The chain is built from TRBV20-1 and TRBJ1-1, with D perhaps TRBD1 (5 bases). V dropped 3 bases and J dropped 2 bases, with 13 bases sitting between them. From germline, CDR1 is DFQATT and CDR2 SNEGSKA (reference sequence). The CDR3 sequence is 14 residues long. Here the CDR3 DNA reads TGCAGTGCTAGTCTCTCAGGGTATAACACTGAAGCTTTCTTT. It translates to CSASLSGYNTEAFF.

The rearrangement joins TRBV4-2 to TRBJ2-3; 10 nucleotides line up with TRBD2. After removal of 0 bases from V and 4 bases from J, the junction contained 1 base not matched to a gene. Germline values: CDR1 LGHNA, CDR2 YNFKEQ. CDR3 length: 15 amino acids. CDR3 DNA: TGTGCCAGCAGCCAAGAAGCGGGGGGGCCAGATACGCAGTATTTT. Translated, it gives CASSQEAGGPDTQYF.

This clonotype was seen ten or more times. The chain carries TRBV29-1 and TRBJ1-2; TRBD1 matches at 10 bases. Unmatched junction bases numbered 7, after V lost 6 bases and J lost 6 bases. Germline loops: CDR1 SQVTM, CDR2 ANQGSEA. This CDR3 spans 13 amino acids. The CDR3 coding sequence is TGCAGCGTCTCCCGACAGGGGGCGGATGGCTACACCTTC. As protein: CSVSRQGADGYTF. Full variable domain (rest looked up from reference TRBV29-1 and TRBJ1-2): SAVISQKPSRDICQRGTSLTIQCQVDSQVTMMFWYRQQPGQSLTLIATANQGSEATYESGFVIDKFPISRPNLTFSTLTVSNMSPEDSSIYLCSVSRQGADGYTFGSGTRLTVV.